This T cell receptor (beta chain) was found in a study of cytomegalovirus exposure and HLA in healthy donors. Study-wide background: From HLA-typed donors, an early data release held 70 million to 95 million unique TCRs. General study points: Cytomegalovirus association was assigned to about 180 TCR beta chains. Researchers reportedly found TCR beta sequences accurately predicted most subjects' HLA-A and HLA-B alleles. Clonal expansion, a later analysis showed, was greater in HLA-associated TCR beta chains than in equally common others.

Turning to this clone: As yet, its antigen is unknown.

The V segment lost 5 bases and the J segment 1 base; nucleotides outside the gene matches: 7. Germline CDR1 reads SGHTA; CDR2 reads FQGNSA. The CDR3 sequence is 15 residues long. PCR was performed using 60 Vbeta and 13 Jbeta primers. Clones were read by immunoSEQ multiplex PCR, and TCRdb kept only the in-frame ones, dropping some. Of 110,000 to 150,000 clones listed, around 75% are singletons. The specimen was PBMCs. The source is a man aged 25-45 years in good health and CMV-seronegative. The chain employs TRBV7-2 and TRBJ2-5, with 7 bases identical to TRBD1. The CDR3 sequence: CASSPRAGGQETQYF. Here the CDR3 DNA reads TGTGCCAGCAGCCCACGGGCAGGGGGCCAAGAGACCCAGTACTTC.